The T cell receptor (beta chain) described here comes from a study of breast tumors, draining lymph nodes, adjacent tissues. From the multiplex PCR reads, TCRdb called clonotypes with MiXCR, one entry per CDR3 protein. The sample comprises nearly 110,000 distinct CDR3 sequences, less than 40% of which are singletons, and 4.5% to 7% rests with the top ten. The lymph nodes were axillary draining lymph nodes from breast cancer patients. A note on this clonotype: What it recognizes is unknown.

The CDR3 sequence is 20 residues long. V dropped 3 bases and J dropped 4; count of bases not matched to a gene: 14. Germline V gene data show CDR1 as LGHDT and CDR2 as YNNKEL (reference sequence). Notes on the study in general: Data fit most tumor T cells coming from lymph node, expanding in tumor.

The material sequenced was axillary lymph node tissue. The receptor's source is a female donor with breast cancer. Some clones in this sample may be carry-over from other donors' samples. V gene TRBV3-1 combines with J gene TRBJ2-3, with 15 bases aligning to TRBD2. CDR3 region: CASSHLPARTSGREADTQYF. DNA of the CDR3: TGTGCCAGCAGCCATCTTCCCGCTCGGACTAGCGGGAGGGAGGCAGATACGCAGTATTTT.